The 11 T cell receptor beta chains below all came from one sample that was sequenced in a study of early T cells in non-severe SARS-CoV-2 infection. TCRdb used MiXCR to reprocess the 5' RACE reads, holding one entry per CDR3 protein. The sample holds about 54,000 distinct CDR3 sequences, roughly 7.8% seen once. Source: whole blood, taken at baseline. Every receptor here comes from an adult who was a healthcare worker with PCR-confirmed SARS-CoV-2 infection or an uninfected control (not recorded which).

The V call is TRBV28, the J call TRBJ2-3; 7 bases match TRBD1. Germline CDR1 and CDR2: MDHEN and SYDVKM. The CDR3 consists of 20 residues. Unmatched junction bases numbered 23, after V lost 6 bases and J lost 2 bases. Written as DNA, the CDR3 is TGTGCCAGCAGCCACCCCCTCCGTCTCTACCGGGACAGAGACACAGATACGCAGTATTTT. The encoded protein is CASSHPLRLYRDRDTDTQYF.

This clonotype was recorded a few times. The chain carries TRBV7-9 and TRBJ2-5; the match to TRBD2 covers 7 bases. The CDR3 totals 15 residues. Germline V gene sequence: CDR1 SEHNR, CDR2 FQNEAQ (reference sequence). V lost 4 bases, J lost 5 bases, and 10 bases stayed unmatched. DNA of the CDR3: TGTGCCAGCAGCTCCGCCGGGACTATGGAGGAGACCCAGTACTTC. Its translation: CASSSAGTMEETQYF.

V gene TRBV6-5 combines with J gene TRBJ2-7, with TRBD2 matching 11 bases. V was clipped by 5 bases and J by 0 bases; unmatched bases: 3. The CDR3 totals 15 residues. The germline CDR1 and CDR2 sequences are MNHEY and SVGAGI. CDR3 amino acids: CASSQLAGDSYEQYF. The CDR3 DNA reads TGTGCCAGCAGTCAACTAGCGGGAGACTCCTACGAGCAGTACTTC.

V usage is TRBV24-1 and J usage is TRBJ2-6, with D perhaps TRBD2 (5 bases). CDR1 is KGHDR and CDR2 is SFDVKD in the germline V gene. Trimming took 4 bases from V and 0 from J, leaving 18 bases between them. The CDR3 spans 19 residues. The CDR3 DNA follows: TGTGCCACCAGTGACGCCGGGAAACCTTCCTCCTCTGGGGCCAACGTCCTGACTTTC. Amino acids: CATSDAGKPSSSGANVLTF.

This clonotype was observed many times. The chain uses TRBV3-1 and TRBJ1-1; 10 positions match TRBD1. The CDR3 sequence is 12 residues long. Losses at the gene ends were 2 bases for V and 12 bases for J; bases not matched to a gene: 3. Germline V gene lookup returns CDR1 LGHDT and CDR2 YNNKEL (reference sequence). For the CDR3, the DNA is TGTGCCAGCAGCCAAAGGGACAGGGGAACTTTCTTT. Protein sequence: CASSQRDRGTFF.

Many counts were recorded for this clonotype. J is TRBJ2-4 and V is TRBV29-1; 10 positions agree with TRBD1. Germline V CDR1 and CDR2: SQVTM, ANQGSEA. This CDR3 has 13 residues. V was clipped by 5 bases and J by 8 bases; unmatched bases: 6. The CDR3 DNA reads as TGCAGCGTTAAGGGACAGGGGATAGACATTCAGTACTTC. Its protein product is CSVKGQGIDIQYF.

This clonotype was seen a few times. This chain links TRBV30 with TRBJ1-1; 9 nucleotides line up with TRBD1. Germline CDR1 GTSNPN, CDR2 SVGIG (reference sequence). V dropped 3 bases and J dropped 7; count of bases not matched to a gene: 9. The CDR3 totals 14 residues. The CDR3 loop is CAWREPGQGFEAFF. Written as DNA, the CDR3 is TGTGCCTGGAGAGAGCCTGGACAGGGGTTTGAAGCTTTCTTT.

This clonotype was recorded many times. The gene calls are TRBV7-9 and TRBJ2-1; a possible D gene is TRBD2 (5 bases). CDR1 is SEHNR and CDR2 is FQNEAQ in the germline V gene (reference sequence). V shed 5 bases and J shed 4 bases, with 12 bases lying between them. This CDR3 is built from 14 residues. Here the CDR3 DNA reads TGTGCCAGCAGCCAGAGCGGAGATTACAATGAGCAGTTCTTC. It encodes CASSQSGDYNEQFF.

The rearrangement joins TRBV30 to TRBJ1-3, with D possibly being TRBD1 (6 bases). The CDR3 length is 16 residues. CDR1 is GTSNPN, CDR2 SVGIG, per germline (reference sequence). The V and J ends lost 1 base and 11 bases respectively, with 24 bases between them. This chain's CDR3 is CAWSGGDRTSHNAIYF. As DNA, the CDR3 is TGTGCCTGGAGTGGGGGAGACAGGACCTCTCATAACGCCATATATTTT.

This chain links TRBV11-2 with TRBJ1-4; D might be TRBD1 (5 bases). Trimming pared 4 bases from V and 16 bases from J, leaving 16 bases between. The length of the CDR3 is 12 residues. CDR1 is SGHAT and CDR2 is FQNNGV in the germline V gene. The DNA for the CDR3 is TGTGCCAGCAGCTCTCCGGGGACTCCGCCGTTTTTT. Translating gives CASSSPGTPPFF.

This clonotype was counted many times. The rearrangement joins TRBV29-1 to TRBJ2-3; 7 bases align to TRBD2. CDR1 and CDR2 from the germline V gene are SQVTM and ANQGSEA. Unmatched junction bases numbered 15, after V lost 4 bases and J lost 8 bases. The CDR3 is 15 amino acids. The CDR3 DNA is TGCAGCGTTGCGGTTCCGGGAGGTTTTCAGGGTACGCAGTATTTT. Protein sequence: CSVAVPGGFQGTQYF.